A single sample gave rise to the 27 T cell receptor beta chains below, sequenced in a study of T cell clonality in common variable immunodeficiency. Overall study findings and caveats: In common variable immunodeficiency, TCR beta chains reportedly carried fewer deletions and N-nucleotide insertions.

The table came from immunoSEQ multiplex PCR; TCRdb's copy has only in-frame clones and leaves some out. The repertoire consists of just over 20,000 clones, none detected only once. For these TCRs, the target antigens are not known. The sequencing sample was made of peripheral blood mononuclear cells. Every receptor here comes from a human donor with common variable immunodeficiency.

This clone occurred many times. The read is 3 residues too short to cover the CDR3 end, so that end is filled in from the germline J gene. V is TRBV10-3 and J is TRBJ2-2; the match to TRBD1 covers 9 bases. Looked up from germline, CDR1 is ENHRY and CDR2 is SYGVKD. Trimming took 6 bases from V and 6 from J; bases not matched to a gene: 8. This CDR3 spans 15 amino acids. CDR3 DNA, as far as it was read: TGTGCCATCAGAGGGACAGGGAACCCCGCCGGGGAG. The encoded protein is CAIRGTGNPAGE. The whole CDR3 sequence reads CAIRGTGNPAGELFF.

There are many counts of this clone. The read ends 3 residues shy of where the CDR3 ends; the end is completed using the germline J gene. V and J are TRBV12-3 or TRBV12-4 and TRBJ2-3, with TRBD1 as a possible D gene (5 bases). Trimming stripped 3 bases from V and 4 bases from J, with 8 bases between. CDR3 length: 13 amino acids. The CDR3 here is CASSFIGADTQYF. The part of the CDR3 DNA that was read is TGTGCCAGCAGTTTCATAGGGGCAGATACG.

The table lists this clone with many counts. Coverage ceases 3 residues before the CDR3 finishes, and the germline J gene fills in the end. The chain couples TRBV5-3 to TRBJ2-7; 9 bases map to TRBD2. TRBV5-3 is sorted into the ORF group, with uncertain function. V lost 3 bases and J lost 5; bases outside the gene matches: 15. This CDR3 is built from 17 residues. The chain's CDR3 is CARSSSRIAGEKHEQYF. The CDR3 bases that were read are TGTGCCAGAAGCTCCTCCCGGATAGCGGGGGAGAAACACGAG.

At least ten counts were recorded for this clone. At one end the junction does not follow the germline gene, possibly because of a read error. The sequenced fragment ends 3 residues before the CDR3 boundary, so the rest is inferred from the germline J gene. J is TRBJ2-7 and V is TRBV4-2, with D possibly matching TRBD1 (6 bases). The CDR3 loop spans 16 amino acids. Per the germline V gene, CDR1 is LGHNA and CDR2 is YNFKEQ. The CDR3 DNA, read in part, is TGCGCCAGCAGCCCTACCGGGACAAGGGAATCCTACGAG. It codes for CASSPTGTRESYE. From start to end, the CDR3 is CASSPTGTRESYEQYF.

This clone was observed at least ten times. The read terminates 3 residues ahead of where the CDR3 ends, so the germline J gene completes it. The J gene is TRBJ2-3, the V gene TRBV6-4, with a weak D call TRBD1 (5 bases). Germline loops: CDR1 MRHNA, CDR2 SNTAGT. The CDR3 is 14 residues long. V was clipped by 0 bases and J by 4 bases, with 8 bases between them. CDR3 in amino acids: CASSDSQGADTQYF. The sequenced part of the CDR3 DNA is TGTGCCAGCAGTGACTCCCAAGGGGCAGATACG.

Ten or more counts support this clone. The CDR3 end falls 3 residues outside the read, so it is completed with the germline J gene. The chain uses TRBV2 and TRBJ1-2; 9 bases match TRBD1. The germline V gene encodes CDR1 SNHLY and CDR2 FYNNEI. The ends lost 6 bases at V and 4 bases at J; junction bases unmatched: 6. The CDR3 consists of 14 residues. CDR3 protein: CASRPPGQGYGYTF. The sequenced CDR3 bases are TGTGCCAGCAGACCTCCGGGACAGGGCTATGGC.

This clone was recorded many times. The read ends 3 residues before the CDR3 terminus; that terminus is restored from the germline J gene. The gene calls are TRBV14 and TRBJ2-5; tentative D call: TRBD1 (6 bases). V dropped 4 bases and J dropped 4 bases, with 13 bases sitting between them. Germline loops: CDR1 SGHDN, CDR2 FVKESK. The CDR3 spans 14 residues. The CDR3 sequence is CASSLLGAGETQYF. The sequenced CDR3 bases are TGTGCCAGCAGCCTATTGGGGGCGGGAGAGACC.

This clone ranks as medium-sized. The read ends 3 residues early relative to the CDR3; the germline J gene fills the gap. This sequence joins TRBV5-1 and TRBJ2-1, with 10 bases matching TRBD2. The V gene end was trimmed by 3 bases and the J gene end by 5 bases; junction bases not matched to a gene: 8. The germline CDR1 and CDR2 sequences are SGHRS and YFSETQ. The CDR3 sequence is 16 residues long. The chain's CDR3 is CASSYRVLAGDNEQFF. CDR3 DNA, as far as it was read: TGCGCCAGCAGCTACAGGGTCCTAGCGGGGGACAATGAG.

This clone has ten or more counts. The read terminates 3 residues before the CDR3 end, so the remaining end is supplied by the germline J gene. V and J are TRBV29-1 and TRBJ1-3; D is perhaps TRBD1 (5 bases). V was cut by 0 bases and J by 4 bases, with 10 bases left in between. CDR1 SQVTM and CDR2 ANQGSEA come from the germline V gene. The CDR3 is 14 residues long. CDR3 sequence reads: CSVEDPGRGNTIYF. The covered CDR3 bases are TGCAGCGTTGAAGACCCAGGGAGGGGAAACACC.

This clone was seen repeatedly, ten times or more. The missing CDR3 end, 3 residues past where the read stops, is filled in from the germline J gene. This rearrangement joins TRBV5-4 to TRBJ1-1, with TRBD1 matching over 8 bases. Unmatched junction bases numbered 3, after V lost 4 bases and J lost 1 base. Per the germline V gene, CDR1 is SGHNT and CDR2 is YYREEE (reference sequence). This CDR3 comprises 14 residues. The CDR3 spells CASSLGTGNTEAFF. Partial CDR3 DNA: TGTGCCAGCAGCCTAGGGACAGGGAACACTGAA. Filled out from reference TRBV5-4 and TRBJ1-1, the complete variable domain reads ETGVTQSPTHLIKTRGQQVTLRCSSQSGHNTVSWYQQALGQGPQFIFQYYREEENGRGNFPPRFSGLQFPNYSSELNVNALELDDSALYLCASSLGTGNTEAFFGQGTRLTVV.

This clone was observed a handful of times. From the germline J gene comes the end of the CDR3, since the read stops 3 residues before it. The chain joins TRBV2 to TRBJ1-5; tentative D call: TRBD1 (5 bases). The CDR3 runs 13 residues. Looked up from germline, CDR1 is SNHLY and CDR2 is FYNNEI. Trimming took off 8 bases at V and 4 bases at J, with 12 bases between the two ends. CDR3 DNA, as far as it was read: TGTGCCAGCGTCCAGGGATCTAATCAGCCC. Its translation: CASVQGSNQP. The whole CDR3 region reads CASVQGSNQPQHF.

This clone showed up many times. The CDR3 extends 3 residues past the end of the read, so its final part is completed from the germline J gene. This chain joins TRBV20-1 and TRBJ2-5; 10 bases line up with TRBD2. V lost 8 bases, J lost 0 bases, and 9 bases stayed unmatched. This CDR3 spans 15 amino acids. The germline gives CDR1 DFQATT, CDR2 SNEGSKA (reference sequence). CDR3 DNA (partial): TGCAGTTCCAAATTAGCGGGGGGAAACCAAGAGACC. Translated: CSSKLAGGNQET. The full CDR3 sequence reads CSSKLAGGNQETQYF.

This clone was counted ten times or more. CDR3 in amino acids: CASSEMDRGNFELFF. The CDR3 bases that were read are TGTGCCAGCAGTGAAATGGACAGGGGGAACTTCGAG. V usage is TRBV6-1 and J usage is TRBJ2-2; 10 nucleotides line up with TRBD1. The read terminates 3 residues ahead of where the CDR3 ends, so the germline J gene completes it. The CDR3 extends over 15 amino acids. The germline V gene has CDR1 MNHNS and CDR2 SASEGT.

This clone has at least ten counts. The read gets to within 3 residues of the CDR3 end, and the germline J gene fills in the rest. J is TRBJ2-5 and V is TRBV5-1, with TRBD2 matching over 7 bases. V dropped 3 bases and J dropped 4; count of bases not matched to a gene: 3. The CDR3 is 13 amino acids. Germline assignment: CDR1 SGHRS and CDR2 YFSETQ. CDR3 loop: CASSWDYAETQYF. The DNA read from the CDR3 is TGCGCCAGCAGCTGGGACTACGCAGAGACC.

This clone occurred many times. The read gets to within 3 residues of the CDR3 end, and the germline J gene fills in the rest. The chain couples TRBV5-1 to TRBJ2-2, with no clear D. Germline CDR1 reads SGHRS; CDR2 reads YFSETQ. Trimming took 1 base from V and 0 from J, leaving 4 bases between them. The CDR3 is made up of 14 amino acids. CDR3 residues: CASSLTTNTGELFF. The sequenced part of the CDR3 DNA is TGCGCCAGCAGCTTGACAACGAACACCGGGGAG.

There are many counts of this clone. The read ends 3 residues early relative to the CDR3; the germline J gene fills the gap. The chain couples TRBV5-1 to TRBJ1-2; D gene ambiguous. The CDR3 sequence is 12 residues long. Trimming took 4 bases from V and 4 from J, leaving 8 bases between them. CDR1 and CDR2 (germline): SGHRS, YFSETQ. CDR3 DNA, as far as it was read: TGCGCCAGCAGCCCGGAGGGCTATGGC. Protein product: CASSPEGYG. The whole CDR3 protein reads CASSPEGYGYTF.

This clone has ten or more counts. From the germline J gene comes the end of the CDR3, since the read stops 3 residues before it. V gene TRBV5-1 combines with J gene TRBJ1-1; 9 nucleotides match TRBD1. V lost 4 bases, J lost 2 bases, and 15 bases stayed unmatched. Looked up from germline, CDR1 is SGHRS and CDR2 is YFSETQ. The CDR3 is 18 amino acids. The CDR3 loop is CASSVMAPGQGLNTEAFF. The covered CDR3 bases are TGCGCCAGCAGCGTTATGGCCCCGGGACAGGGACTAAACACTGAA.

The sample holds many counts of this clone. The covered CDR3 bases are TGTGCCAGCAGCTTAGCGACAGGGGGCAGCACCGGGGAG. It specifies CASSLATGGSTGE. The complete CDR3 reads CASSLATGGSTGELFF. The J gene is TRBJ2-2, the V gene TRBV7-8; 10 bases agree with TRBD1. Read sequence stops 3 residues before the CDR3 end, and the germline J gene provides the missing end. V was pared by 0 bases and J by 4 bases, with 2 bases of the junction left unmatched. CDR1 and CDR2 (germline): SGHVS, FQNEAQ. There are 16 residues in the CDR3.

This clone has at least ten counts. The CDR3 end falls 3 residues outside the read, so it is completed with the germline J gene. This chain links TRBV29-1 with TRBJ2-1; 10 bases match TRBD2. Germline-derived CDR1 and CDR2 are SQVTM and ANQGSEA. The CDR3 is made up of 17 amino acids. Unmatched junction bases numbered 18, after V lost 4 bases and J lost 9 bases. CDR3 DNA (partial): TGCAGCGTTGGGCCGGGACTAGCGTCATTAGGCGCGTTTGAG. This codes for CSVGPGLASLGAFE. The full CDR3 is CSVGPGLASLGAFEQFF.

This clone was detected ten times or more. The read falls 3 residues short of the CDR3 end, and the missing part is taken from the germline J gene. V is TRBV10-3 and J is TRBJ2-7; 10 bases map to TRBD1. Germline assignment: CDR1 ENHRY and CDR2 SYGVKD. Trimming at V came to 6 bases and at J to 2 bases, leaving 4 bases not matched to a gene. This CDR3 has 14 amino acids. The CDR3 loop is CAIRGTGATYEQYF. Incomplete CDR3 DNA: TGTGCCATCAGAGGGACAGGGGCAACCTACGAG.

This clone was detected only a few times. With the read ending 3 residues before the CDR3 end, the germline J gene is used to fill in that end. This rearrangement joins TRBV19 to TRBJ2-1, with TRBD1 identical over 11 bases. The ends lost 0 bases at V and 5 bases at J; junction bases unmatched: 9. This CDR3 spans 18 amino acids. From germline, CDR1 is LNHDA and CDR2 SQIVND (reference sequence). The sequenced part of the CDR3 DNA is TGTGCCAGTAGTATAGATTTTTATGGGACAGGGGGGGACAATGAG. It is translated as CASSIDFYGTGGDNE. The whole CDR3 sequence reads CASSIDFYGTGGDNEQFF.

This clone was detected many times. Read coverage stops 3 residues before the CDR3 terminus; the germline J gene supplies the remainder. The chain employs TRBV7-2 and TRBJ1-5; D is ambiguous. The CDR3 extends over 12 amino acids. The germline V and J ends were trimmed by 1 base and 6 bases, with 4 bases remaining between them. CDR1 and CDR2 from the germline V gene are SGHTA and FQGNSA. This CDR3 reads CASSLDSQPQHF. The DNA read from the CDR3 is TGTGCCAGCAGCTTAGATAGTCAGCCC.

In this sample, this clone turned up many times. The DNA ends 3 residues before the CDR3 does, and the rest of the CDR3 is filled in from the germline J gene. This sequence joins TRBV5-1 and TRBJ2-7; the match to TRBD1 covers 7 bases. After removal of 3 bases from V and 3 bases from J, the junction contained 6 bases not matched to a gene. The CDR3 spans 14 residues. Germline V gene lookup returns CDR1 SGHRS and CDR2 YFSETQ. CDR3 DNA, as far as it was read: TGCGCCAGCAGCTGGGGGACAGCGAACTACGAG. It codes for CASSWGTANYE. The CDR3 reads in full as CASSWGTANYEQYF.

This clone was recorded many times. The read stops 3 residues short of the end of the CDR3; the missing end is completed from the germline J gene. The V call is TRBV18, the J call TRBJ2-3, with TRBD2 identical over 11 bases. The V gene's germline CDR1 is KGHSH and CDR2 LQKENI. The CDR3 spans 20 residues. J was trimmed by 2 bases and V by 0 bases; bases with no gene match: 13. Here the CDR3 reads CASSPPPSGGLRLTTDTQYF. The covered CDR3 bases are TGTGCCAGCTCACCACCGCCTAGCGGGGGGCTACGTCTCACCACAGATACG.

This clone was recorded at least ten times. The observed sequence ends 3 residues before the CDR3 terminus, with the missing tail filled in from the germline J gene. The chain links TRBV5-1 to TRBJ2-1, with TRBD1 as a possible D gene (6 bases). Germline V CDR1 and CDR2: SGHRS, YFSETQ. The CDR3 consists of 14 residues. V was pared by 9 bases and J by 4 bases, with 17 bases between. The DNA read from the CDR3 is TGCGCCACCCGGTACAGGGATAATTACAATGAG. Its protein product is CATRYRDNYNE. The CDR3, in full, reads CATRYRDNYNEQFF. The whole variable domain, filled in from reference TRBV5-1 and TRBJ2-1, reads KAGVTQTPRYLIKTRGQQVTLSCSPISGHRSVSWYQQTPGQGLQFLFEYFSETQRNKGNFPGRFSGRQFSNSRSEMNVSTLELGDSALYLCATRYRDNYNEQFFGPGTRLTVL.

This clone occurred many times. Read coverage stops 3 residues before the CDR3 terminus; the germline J gene supplies the remainder. The chain joins TRBV7-2 to TRBJ1-1; D is unclear. The V end was cut by 6 bases, the J end by 4 bases, with 15 bases between. The CDR3 length is 14 residues. The germline gives CDR1 SGHTA, CDR2 FQGNSA. Partial CDR3 DNA: TGTGCCAGCAGAGAAGAGCCCGCACGCACTGAA. Translating it yields CASREEPARTE. Given in full, the CDR3 is CASREEPARTEAFF.

This clone has a count of ten or more. The CDR3 spells CASSAQPGLAMETQYF. Incomplete CDR3 DNA: TGTGCCAGCAGCGCGCAACCGGGACTAGCTATGGAGACC. V is TRBV4-2 and J is TRBJ2-5, with 9 bases that match TRBD2. The read stops 3 residues short of the end of the CDR3; the missing end is completed from the germline J gene. Germline V gene lookup returns CDR1 LGHNA and CDR2 YNFKEQ. This CDR3 has 16 residues. Trimming removed 5 bases from V and 5 bases from J; junction bases left unmatched: 12.